This T cell receptor (beta chain) was retrieved from a study of cytomegalovirus exposure and HLA in healthy donors. PCR used 60 Vbeta primers and 13 Jbeta primers. TCRdb's table, derived via immunoSEQ multiplex PCR, lists solely in-frame clones and lacks some. The sample has about 150,000 clones; roughly 80% are singletons. The CDR3 extends over 13 amino acids. The germline V gene has CDR1 MNHEY and CDR2 SVGAGI. V lost 7 bases and J 3 bases, leaving 13 bases between the germline ends. The chain uses TRBV6-5 and TRBJ2-7, with D tentatively TRBD2 (6 bases). The sequencing input was PBMCs. The TCR was taken from a man in his thirties or forties in good health and CMV-seropositive. CDR3 in DNA: TGTGCCAGCAAAAAAACGGGAGTCTACGAGCAGTACTTC. Translating it yields CASKKTGVYEQYF.